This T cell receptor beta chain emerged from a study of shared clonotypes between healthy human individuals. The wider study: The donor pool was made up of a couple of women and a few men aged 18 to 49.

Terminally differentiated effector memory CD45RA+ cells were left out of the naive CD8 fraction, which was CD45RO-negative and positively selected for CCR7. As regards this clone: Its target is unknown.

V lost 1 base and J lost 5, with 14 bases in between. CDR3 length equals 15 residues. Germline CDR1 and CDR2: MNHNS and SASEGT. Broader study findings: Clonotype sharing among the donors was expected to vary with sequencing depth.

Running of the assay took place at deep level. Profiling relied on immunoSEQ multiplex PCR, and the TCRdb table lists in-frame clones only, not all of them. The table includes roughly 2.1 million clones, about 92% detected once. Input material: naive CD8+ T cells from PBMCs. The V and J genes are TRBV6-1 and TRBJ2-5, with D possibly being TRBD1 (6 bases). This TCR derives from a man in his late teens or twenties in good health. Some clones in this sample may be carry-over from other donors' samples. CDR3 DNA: TGTGCCAGCAGTGAAGTCCCGACGAGGGGGGAGACCCAGTACTTC. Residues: CASSEVPTRGETQYF.